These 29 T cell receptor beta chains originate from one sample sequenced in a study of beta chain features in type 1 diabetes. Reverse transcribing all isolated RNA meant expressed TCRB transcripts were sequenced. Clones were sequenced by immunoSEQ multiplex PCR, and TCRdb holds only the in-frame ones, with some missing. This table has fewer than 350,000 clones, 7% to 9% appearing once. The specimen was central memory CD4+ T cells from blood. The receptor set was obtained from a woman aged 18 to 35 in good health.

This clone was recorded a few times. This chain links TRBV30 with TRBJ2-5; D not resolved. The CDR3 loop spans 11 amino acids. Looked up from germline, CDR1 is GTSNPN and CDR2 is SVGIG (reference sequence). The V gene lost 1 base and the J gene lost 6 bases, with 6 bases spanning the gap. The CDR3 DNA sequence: TGTGCCTGGAGTGCCCCCCAGACCCAGTACTTC. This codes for CAWSAPQTQYF.

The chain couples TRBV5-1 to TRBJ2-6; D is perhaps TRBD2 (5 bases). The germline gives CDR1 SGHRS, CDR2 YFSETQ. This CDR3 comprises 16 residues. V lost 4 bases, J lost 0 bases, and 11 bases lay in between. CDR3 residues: CASSTGILSGANVLTF. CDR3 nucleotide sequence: TGCGCCAGCAGCACCGGGATTCTCTCTGGGGCCAACGTCCTGACTTTC.

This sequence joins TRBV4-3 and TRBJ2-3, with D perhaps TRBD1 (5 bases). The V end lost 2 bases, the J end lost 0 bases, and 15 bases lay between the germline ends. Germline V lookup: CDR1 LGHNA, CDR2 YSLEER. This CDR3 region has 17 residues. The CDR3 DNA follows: TGCGCCAGCAGCCAAAACCCAGGGTTTTCTAGCACAGATACGCAGTATTTT. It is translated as CASSQNPGFSSTDTQYF.

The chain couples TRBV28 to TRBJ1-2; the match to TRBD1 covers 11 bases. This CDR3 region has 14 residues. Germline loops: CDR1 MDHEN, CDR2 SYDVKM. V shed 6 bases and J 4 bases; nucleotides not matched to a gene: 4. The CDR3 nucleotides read TGTGCCAGCAGGTCGGACAGGGGGCCCTATGGCTACACCTTC. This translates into CASRSDRGPYGYTF.

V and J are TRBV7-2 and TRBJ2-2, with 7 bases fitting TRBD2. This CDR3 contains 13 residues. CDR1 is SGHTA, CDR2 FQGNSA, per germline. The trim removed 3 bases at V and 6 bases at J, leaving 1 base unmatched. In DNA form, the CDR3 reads TGTGCCAGCAGCTTCACTAGCGCCGGGGAGCTGTTTTTT. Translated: CASSFTSAGELFF.

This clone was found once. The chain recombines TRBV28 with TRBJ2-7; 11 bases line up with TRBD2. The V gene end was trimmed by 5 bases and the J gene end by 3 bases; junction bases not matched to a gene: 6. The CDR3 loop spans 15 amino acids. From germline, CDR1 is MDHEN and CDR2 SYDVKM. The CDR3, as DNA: TGTGCCAGCAGTCCAAGACTAGCGGGATTCTACGAGCAGTACTTC. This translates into CASSPRLAGFYEQYF.

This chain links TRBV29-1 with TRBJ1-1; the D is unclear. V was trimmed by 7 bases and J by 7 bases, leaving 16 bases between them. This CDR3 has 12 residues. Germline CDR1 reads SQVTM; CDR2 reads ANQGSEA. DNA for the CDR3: TGCAGCGGATGGGGAAACAGTGATGAAGCTTTCTTT. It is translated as CSGWGNSDEAFF.

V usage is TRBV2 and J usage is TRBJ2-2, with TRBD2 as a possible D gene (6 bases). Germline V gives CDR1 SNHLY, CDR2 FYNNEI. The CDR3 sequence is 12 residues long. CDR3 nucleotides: TGTGCTTCGCGGAGGGGCGCCGGGGAGCTGTTTTTT. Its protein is CASRRGAGELFF.

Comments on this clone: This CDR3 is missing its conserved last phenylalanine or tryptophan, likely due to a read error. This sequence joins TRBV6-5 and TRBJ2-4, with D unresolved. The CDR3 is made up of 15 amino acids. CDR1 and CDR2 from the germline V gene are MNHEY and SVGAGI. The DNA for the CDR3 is TGTGCCGGCAGTTACTCAACGCGAGCCAAAAACATTCAGTACCTC. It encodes CAGSYSTRAKNIQYL.

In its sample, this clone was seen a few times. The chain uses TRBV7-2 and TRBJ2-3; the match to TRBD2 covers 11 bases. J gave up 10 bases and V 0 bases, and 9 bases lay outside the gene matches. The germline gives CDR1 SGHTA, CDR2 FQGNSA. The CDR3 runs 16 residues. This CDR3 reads CASSLAPTSGGGAQYF. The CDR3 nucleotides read TGTGCCAGCAGCTTAGCCCCAACTAGCGGGGGCGGCGCGCAGTATTTT.

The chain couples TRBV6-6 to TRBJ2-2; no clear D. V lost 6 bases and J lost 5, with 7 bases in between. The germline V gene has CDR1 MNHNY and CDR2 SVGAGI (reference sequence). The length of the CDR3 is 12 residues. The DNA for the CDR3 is TGTGCCAGCAGCCCTTCTACCGGGGAGCTGTTTTTT. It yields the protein CASSPSTGELFF.

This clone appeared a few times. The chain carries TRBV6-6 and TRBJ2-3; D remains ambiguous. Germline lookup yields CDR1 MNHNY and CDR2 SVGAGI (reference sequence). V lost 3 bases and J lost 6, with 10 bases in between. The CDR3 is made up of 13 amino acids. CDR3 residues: CASSYQLRDTQYF. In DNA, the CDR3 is TGTGCCAGCAGTTATCAACTTCGTGATACGCAGTATTTT.

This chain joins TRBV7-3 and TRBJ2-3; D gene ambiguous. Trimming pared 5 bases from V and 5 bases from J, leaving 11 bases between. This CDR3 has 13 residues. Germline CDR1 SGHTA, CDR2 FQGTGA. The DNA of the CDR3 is TGTGCCAGCAGCCGTGGGCTAGGAGATACGCAGTATTTT. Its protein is CASSRGLGDTQYF.

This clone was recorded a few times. CDR3 nucleotide sequence: TGTGCTTCTGCAGGTACCTCGGGGGAGCAGTACGTC. Its translation is CASAGTSGEQYV. The rearrangement joins TRBV6-6 to TRBJ2-7; a possible D gene is TRBD2 (5 bases). The CDR3 is made up of 12 amino acids. Germline values: CDR1 MNHNY, CDR2 SVGAGI (reference sequence).

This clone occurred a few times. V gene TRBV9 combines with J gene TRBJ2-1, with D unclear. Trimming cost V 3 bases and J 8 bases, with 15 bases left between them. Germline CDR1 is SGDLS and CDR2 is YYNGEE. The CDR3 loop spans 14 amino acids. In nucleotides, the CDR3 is TGTGCCAGCAGCGCAGATCCAGGCCCCTATGAGCAGTTCTTC. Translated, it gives CASSADPGPYEQFF.

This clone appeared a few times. The CDR3: CATSRDEQPQHF. The CDR3, as DNA: TGTGCCACCAGCAGAGATGAGCAGCCCCAGCATTTT. The chain joins TRBV15 to TRBJ1-5; D gene unclear. The V end was cut by 0 bases, the J end by 7 bases, with 4 bases between. The CDR3 has 12 residues. CDR1 and CDR2 (germline): LNHNV, YYDKDF (reference sequence).

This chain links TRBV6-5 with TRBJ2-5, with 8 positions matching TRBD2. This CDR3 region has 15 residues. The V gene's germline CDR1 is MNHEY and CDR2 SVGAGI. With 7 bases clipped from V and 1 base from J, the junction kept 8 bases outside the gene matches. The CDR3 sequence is CASTRRGGPQETQYF. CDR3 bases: TGTGCCAGCACCCGCCGGGGGGGCCCCCAAGAGACCCAGTACTTC.

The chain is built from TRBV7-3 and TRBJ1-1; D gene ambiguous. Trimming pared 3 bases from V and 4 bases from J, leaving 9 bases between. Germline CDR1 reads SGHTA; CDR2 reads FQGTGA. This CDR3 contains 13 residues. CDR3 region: CASSFSEGTEAFF. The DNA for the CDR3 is TGTGCCAGCAGCTTCAGTGAAGGCACTGAAGCTTTCTTT.

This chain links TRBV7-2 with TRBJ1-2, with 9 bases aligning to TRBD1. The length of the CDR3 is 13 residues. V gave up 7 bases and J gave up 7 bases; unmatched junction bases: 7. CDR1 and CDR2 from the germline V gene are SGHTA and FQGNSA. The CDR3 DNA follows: TGTGCCAGCACCCGGGACAGGGAAGGTGGCTACACCTTC. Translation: CASTRDREGGYTF.

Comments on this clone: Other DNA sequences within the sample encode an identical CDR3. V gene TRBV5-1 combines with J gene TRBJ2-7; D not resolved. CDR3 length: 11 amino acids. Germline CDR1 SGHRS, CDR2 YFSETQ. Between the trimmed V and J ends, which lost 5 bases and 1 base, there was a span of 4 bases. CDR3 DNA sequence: TGCGCCAGCAGTTCTTCCTACGAGCAGTACTTC. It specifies CASSSSYEQYF.

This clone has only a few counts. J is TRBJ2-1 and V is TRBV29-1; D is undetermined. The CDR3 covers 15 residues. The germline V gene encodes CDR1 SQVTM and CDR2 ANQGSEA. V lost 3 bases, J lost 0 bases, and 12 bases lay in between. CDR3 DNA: TGCAGCGTTGATACGGCCAGGAGCTCCTACAATGAGCAGTTCTTC. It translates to CSVDTARSSYNEQFF.

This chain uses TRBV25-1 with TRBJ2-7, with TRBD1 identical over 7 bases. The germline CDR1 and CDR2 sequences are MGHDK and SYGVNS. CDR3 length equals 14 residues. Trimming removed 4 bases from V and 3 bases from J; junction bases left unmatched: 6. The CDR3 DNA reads TGTGCCAGCAGTGTGACAGGGAGCGTCTACGAGCAGTACTTC. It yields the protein CASSVTGSVYEQYF.

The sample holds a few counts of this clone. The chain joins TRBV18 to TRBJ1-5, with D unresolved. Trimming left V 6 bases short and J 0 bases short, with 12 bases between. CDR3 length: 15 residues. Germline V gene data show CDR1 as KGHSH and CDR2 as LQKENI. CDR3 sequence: CASSQGPGSNQPQHF. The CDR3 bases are TGTGCCAGCTCTCAAGGGCCAGGTAGCAATCAGCCCCAGCATTTT.

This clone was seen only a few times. CDR3 DNA: TGCGCCAGCAGCCGAGTGGCCAGGGCAGAGACCCAGTACTTC. Translation gives CASSRVARAETQYF. This sequence joins TRBV5-1 and TRBJ2-5; D is possibly TRBD1 (5 bases). In germline, CDR1 is SGHRS, CDR2 YFSETQ. The CDR3 sequence is 14 residues long. V was cut by 4 bases and J by 4 bases, with 14 bases left in between.

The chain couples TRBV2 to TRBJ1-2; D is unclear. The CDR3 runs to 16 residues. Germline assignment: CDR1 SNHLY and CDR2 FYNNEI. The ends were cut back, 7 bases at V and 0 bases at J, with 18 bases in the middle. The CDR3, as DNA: TGTGCCAGCATCAACAAGGTGGAGGGAGCTAACTATGGCTACACCTTC. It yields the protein CASINKVEGANYGYTF. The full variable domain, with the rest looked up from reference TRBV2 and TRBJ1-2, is EPEVTQTPSHQVTQMGQEVILRCVPISNHLYFYWYRQILGQKVEFLVSFYNNEISEKSEIFDDQFSVERPDGSNFTLKIRSTKLEDSAMYFCASINKVEGANYGYTFGSGTRLTVV.

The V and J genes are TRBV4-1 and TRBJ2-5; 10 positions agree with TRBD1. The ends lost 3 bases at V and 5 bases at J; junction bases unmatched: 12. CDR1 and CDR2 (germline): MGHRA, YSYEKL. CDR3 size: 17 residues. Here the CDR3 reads CASSQDRDRGYRETQYF. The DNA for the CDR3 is TGCGCCAGCAGCCAGGACCGGGACAGGGGATACCGGGAGACCCAGTACTTC.

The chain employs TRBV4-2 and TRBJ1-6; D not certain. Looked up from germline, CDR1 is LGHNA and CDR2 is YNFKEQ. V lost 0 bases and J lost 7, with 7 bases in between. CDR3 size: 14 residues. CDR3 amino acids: CASSQEFTNSPLHF. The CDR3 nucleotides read TGTGCCAGCAGCCAAGAGTTTACCAATTCACCCCTCCACTTT.

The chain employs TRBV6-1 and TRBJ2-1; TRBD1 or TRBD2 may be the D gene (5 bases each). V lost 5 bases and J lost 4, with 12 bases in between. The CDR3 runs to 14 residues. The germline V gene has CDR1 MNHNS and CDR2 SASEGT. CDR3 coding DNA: TGTGCCAGCAGTATTACGGGGCAGTACAATGAGCAGTTCTTC. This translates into CASSITGQYNEQFF.

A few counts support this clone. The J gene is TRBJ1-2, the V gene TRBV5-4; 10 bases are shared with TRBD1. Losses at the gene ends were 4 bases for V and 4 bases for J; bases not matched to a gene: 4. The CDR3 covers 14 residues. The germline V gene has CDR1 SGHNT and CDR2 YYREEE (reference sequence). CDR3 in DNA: TGTGCCAGCAGCCCGGGACAGGGGATCTATGGCTACACCTTC. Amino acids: CASSPGQGIYGYTF.